This TCR beta chain was identified during a study of ipilimumab plus nivolumab after autologous stem cell transplantation. Repertoires were generated with immunoSEQ multiplex PCR, while TCRdb's copy carries only in-frame clones and drops some. The repertoire holds 77,000 or so clones, with 75% to 85% as singletons. The CDR3 has 15 amino acids. Germline CDR1 is SGHTS and CDR2 is YDEGEE. V was clipped by 1 base and J by 0 bases, with 8 bases between them. The TCR sequence derives from a male donor with diffuse large B-cell lymphoma. The chain links TRBV5-8 to TRBJ1-3, with a weak D call TRBD1 (5 bases). This specimen consisted of PBMCs, obtained in a trial of ipilimumab plus nivolumab as post-transplant consolidation. The CDR3 DNA reads TGTGCCAGCAGCTTGATGGGGACCTCTGGAAACACCATATATTTT. It codes for CASSLMGTSGNTIYF.